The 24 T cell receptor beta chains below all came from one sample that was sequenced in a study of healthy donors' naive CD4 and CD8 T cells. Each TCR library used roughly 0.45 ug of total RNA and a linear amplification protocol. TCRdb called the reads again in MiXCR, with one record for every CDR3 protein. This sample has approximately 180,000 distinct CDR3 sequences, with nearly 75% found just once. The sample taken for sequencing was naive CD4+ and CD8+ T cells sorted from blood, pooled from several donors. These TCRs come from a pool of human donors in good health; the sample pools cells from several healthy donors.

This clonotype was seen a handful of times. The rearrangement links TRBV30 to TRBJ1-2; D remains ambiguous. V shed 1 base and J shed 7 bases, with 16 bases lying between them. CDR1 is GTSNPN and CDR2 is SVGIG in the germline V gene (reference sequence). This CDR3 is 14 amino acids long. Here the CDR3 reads CAWSAEQDNGGYTF. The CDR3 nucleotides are TGTGCCTGGAGTGCTGAACAAGACAACGGTGGCTACACCTTC.

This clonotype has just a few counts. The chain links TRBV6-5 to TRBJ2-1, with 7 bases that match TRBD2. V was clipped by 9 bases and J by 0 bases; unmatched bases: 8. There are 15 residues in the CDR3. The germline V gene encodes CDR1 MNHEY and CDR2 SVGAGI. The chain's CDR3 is CASSRRGSSYNEQFF. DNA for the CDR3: TGTGCCAGTAGCCGGCGGGGGAGCTCCTACAATGAGCAGTTCTTC.

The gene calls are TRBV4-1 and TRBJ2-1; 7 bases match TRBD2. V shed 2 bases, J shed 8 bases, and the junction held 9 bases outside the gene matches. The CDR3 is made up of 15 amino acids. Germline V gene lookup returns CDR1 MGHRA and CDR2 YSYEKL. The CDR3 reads CASSQIGLEWDEQFF. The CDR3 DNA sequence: TGCGCCAGCAGCCAAATTGGACTAGAGTGGGATGAGCAGTTCTTC.

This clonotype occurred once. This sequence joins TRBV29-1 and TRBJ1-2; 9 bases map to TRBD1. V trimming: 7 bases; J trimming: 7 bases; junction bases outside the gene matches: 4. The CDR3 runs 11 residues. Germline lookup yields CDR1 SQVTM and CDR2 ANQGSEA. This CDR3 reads CSGQGVSGYTF. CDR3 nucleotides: TGCAGCGGACAGGGGGTCTCTGGCTACACCTTC.

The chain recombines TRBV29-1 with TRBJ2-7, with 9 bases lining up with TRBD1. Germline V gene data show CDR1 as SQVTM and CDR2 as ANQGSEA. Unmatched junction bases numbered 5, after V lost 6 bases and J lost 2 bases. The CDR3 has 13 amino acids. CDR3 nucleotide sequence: TGCAGCGTGGGGGACAGGGACGCCTACGAGCAGTACTTC. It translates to CSVGDRDAYEQYF.

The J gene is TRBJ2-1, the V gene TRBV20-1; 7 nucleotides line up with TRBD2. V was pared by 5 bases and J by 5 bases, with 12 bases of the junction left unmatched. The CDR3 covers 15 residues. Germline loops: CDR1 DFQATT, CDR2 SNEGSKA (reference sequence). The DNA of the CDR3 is TGCAGTGCTTTAGCGGGCAGTACCCTTCACAATGAGCAGTTCTTC. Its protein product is CSALAGSTLHNEQFF.

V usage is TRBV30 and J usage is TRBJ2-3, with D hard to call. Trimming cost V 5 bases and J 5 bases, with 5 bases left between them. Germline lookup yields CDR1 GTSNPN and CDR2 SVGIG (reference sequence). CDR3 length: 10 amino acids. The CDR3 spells CAWGRDTQYF. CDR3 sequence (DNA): TGTGCCTGGGGCCGAGATACGCAGTATTTT.

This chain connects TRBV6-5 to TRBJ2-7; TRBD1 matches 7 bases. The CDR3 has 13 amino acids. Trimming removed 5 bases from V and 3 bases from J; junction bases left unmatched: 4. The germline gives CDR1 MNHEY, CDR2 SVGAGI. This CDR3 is CASSRDRHYEQYF. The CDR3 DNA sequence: TGTGCCAGCAGTCGGGACAGACACTACGAGCAGTACTTC.

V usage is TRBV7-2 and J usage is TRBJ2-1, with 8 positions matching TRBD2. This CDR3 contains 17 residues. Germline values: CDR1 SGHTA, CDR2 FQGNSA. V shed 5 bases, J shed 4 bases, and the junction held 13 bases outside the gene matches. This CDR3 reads CASSPLGAGASYNEQFF. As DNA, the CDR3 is TGTGCCAGCAGCCCACTAGGAGCGGGAGCAAGTTACAATGAGCAGTTCTTC.

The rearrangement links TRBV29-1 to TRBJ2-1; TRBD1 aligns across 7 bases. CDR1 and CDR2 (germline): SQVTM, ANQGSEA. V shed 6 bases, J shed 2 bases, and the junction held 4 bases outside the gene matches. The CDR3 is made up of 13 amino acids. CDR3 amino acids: CSVVQGAYNEQFF. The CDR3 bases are TGCAGCGTCGTGCAGGGGGCCTACAATGAGCAGTTCTTC.

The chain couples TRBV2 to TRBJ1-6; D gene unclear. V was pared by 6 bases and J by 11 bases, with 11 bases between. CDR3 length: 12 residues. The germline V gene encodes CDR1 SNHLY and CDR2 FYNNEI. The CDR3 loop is CASSPGVPPLHF. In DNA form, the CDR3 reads TGTGCCAGCAGCCCCGGAGTCCCACCCCTCCACTTT.

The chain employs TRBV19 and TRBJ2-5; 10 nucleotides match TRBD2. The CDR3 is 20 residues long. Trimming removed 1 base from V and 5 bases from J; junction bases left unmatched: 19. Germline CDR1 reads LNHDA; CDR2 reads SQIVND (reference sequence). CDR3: CASSIGGTKAGGPDRETQYF. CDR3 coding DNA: TGTGCCAGTAGTATAGGGGGCACTAAAGCGGGAGGGCCTGACCGCGAGACCCAGTACTTC. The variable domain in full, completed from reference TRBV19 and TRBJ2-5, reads DGGITQSPKYLFRKEGQNVTLSCEQNLNHDAMYWYRQDPGQGLRLIYYSQIVNDFQKGDIAEGYSVSREKKESFPLTVTSAQKNPTAFYLCASSIGGTKAGGPDRETQYFGPGTRLLVL.

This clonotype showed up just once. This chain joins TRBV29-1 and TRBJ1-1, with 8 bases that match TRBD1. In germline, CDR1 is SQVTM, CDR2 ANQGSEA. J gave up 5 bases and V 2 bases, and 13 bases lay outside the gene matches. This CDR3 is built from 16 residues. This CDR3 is CSVENPGKDRATEAFF. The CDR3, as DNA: TGCAGCGTTGAAAACCCAGGGAAGGACAGGGCAACTGAAGCTTTCTTT.

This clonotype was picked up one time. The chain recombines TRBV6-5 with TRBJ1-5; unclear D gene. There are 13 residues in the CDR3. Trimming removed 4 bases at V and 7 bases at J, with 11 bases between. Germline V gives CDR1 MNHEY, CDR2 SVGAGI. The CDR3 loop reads CASSSSGRQPQHF. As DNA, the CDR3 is TGTGCCAGCAGTTCCTCGGGCCGCCAGCCCCAGCATTTT.

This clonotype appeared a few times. CDR3 sequence reads: CASSLEGPSNYGYTF. In nucleotides, the CDR3 is TGCGCCAGCAGCTTGGAGGGGCCTTCTAACTATGGCTACACCTTC. V and J are TRBV5-1 and TRBJ1-2, with D possibly matching TRBD1 (5 bases). Germline V gene lookup returns CDR1 SGHRS and CDR2 YFSETQ. CDR3 size: 15 residues. Deletions cut 0 bases from V and 0 bases from J, with 9 bases between.

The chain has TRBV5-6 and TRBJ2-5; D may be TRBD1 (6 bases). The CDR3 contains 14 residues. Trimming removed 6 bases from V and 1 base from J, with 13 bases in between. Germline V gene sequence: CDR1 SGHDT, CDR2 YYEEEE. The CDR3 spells CASILGQLQETQYF. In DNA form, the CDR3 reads TGTGCCAGCATATTGGGACAACTCCAAGAGACCCAGTACTTC.

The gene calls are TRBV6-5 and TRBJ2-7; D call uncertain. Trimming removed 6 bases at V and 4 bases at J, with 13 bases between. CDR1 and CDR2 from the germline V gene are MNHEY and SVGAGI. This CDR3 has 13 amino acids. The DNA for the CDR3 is TGTGCCAGCAGGGCGGCTGGCGGTTACGAGCAGTACGTC. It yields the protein CASRAAGGYEQYV.

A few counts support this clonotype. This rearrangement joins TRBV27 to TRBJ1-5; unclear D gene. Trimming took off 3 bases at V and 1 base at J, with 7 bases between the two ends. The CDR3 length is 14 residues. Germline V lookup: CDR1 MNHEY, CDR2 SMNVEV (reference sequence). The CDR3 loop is CASSFRGSNQPQHF. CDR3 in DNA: TGTGCCAGCAGTTTTAGAGGGAGCAATCAGCCCCAGCATTTT.

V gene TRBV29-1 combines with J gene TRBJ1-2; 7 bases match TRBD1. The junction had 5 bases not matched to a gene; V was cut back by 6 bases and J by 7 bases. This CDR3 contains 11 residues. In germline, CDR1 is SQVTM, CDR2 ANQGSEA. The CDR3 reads CSVPQGSGYTF. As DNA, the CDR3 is TGCAGCGTCCCACAGGGGAGTGGCTACACCTTC. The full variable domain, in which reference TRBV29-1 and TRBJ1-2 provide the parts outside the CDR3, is SAVISQKPSRDICQRGTSLTIQCQVDSQVTMMFWYRQQPGQSLTLIATANQGSEATYESGFVIDKFPISRPNLTFSTLTVSNMSPEDSSIYLCSVPQGSGYTFGSGTRLTVV.

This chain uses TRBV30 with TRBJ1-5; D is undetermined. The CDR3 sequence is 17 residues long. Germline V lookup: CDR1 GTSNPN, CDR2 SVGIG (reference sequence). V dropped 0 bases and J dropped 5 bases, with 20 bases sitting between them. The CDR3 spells CAWSVRKGRREYQPQHF. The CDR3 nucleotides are TGTGCCTGGAGTGTCAGGAAAGGAAGGAGGGAGTATCAGCCCCAGCATTTT.

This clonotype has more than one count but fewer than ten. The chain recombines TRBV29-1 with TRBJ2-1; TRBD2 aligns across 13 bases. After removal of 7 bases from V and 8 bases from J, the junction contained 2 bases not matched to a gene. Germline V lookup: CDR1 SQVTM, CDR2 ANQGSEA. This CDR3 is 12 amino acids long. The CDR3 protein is CSGTSGGYEQFF. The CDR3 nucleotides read TGCAGCGGGACTAGCGGGGGCTATGAGCAGTTCTTC.

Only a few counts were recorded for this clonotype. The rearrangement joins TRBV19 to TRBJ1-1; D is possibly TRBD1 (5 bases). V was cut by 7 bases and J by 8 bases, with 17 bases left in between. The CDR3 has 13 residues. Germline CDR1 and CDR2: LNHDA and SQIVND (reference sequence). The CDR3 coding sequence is TGTGCCAGTAATCGCCAGGGCGGGCTGGAAGCTTTCTTT. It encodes CASNRQGGLEAFF.

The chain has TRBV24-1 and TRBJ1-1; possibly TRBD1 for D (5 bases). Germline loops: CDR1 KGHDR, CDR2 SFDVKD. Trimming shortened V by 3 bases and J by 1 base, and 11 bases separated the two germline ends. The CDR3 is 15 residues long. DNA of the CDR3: TGTGCCACCAGTGATAGGGACCCAGGGAACACTGAAGCTTTCTTT. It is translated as CATSDRDPGNTEAFF.

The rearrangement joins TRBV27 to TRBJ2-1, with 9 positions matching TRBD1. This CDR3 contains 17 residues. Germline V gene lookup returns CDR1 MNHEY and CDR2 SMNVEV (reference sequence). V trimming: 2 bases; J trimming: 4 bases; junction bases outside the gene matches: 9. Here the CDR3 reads CASSLGTGSTLYNEQFF. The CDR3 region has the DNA TGTGCCAGCAGTTTAGGGACAGGGTCGACCCTTTACAATGAGCAGTTCTTC.